This is a list of T cell receptor beta chains from one sample in a study of read filtering for tumor transcriptome and immune sequencing. One entry per CDR3 protein results from TCRdb running MiXCR on the reads. Here the sample spans more than 100,000 distinct CDR3 sequences, 13% being singletons. The sequencing input was a population of CD138-negative cells sorted from bone marrow. The source of these receptors is a donor at least 40 years old with multiple myeloma. Each CDR3 is given with its conserved first and last residue. Each record gives: V gene, D gene, J gene, clone size, CDR3 protein, CDR3 DNA. A D gene is named only where the DNA matches it firmly. Expanded clones are given a class, and other clones once, few, many or no size at all.

>TRBV30|TRBD1|TRBJ1-5|many
CAWSDRGLRQPQHF
TGTGCCTGGAGTGACAGGGGGCTAAGACAGCCCCAGCATTTT
>TRBV7-9|NA|TRBJ2-7|many
CASSHPTTYEQYF
TGTGCCAGCAGCCACCCGACTACCTACGAGCAGTACTTC
>TRBV12-3/TRBV12-4|TRBD1|TRBJ2-7|many
CASSLTGTGGEQYF
TGTGCCAGCAGTCTAACCGGGACAGGGGGCGAGCAGTACTTC
>TRBV5-6|NA|TRBJ2-7|many
CASSGGRLYEQYF
TGTGCCAGCAGCGGGGGACGGCTATACGAGCAGTACTTC
>TRBV12-3/TRBV12-4|TRBD1|TRBJ2-2|many
CASSLAGGIGELFF
TGTGCCAGCAGTTTAGCAGGGGGCATCGGGGAGCTGTTTTTT
>TRBV6-1|NA|TRBJ2-7|many
CASSSGRSYEQYF
TGTGCCAGCAGTTCGGGACGGTCCTACGAGCAGTACTTC
>TRBV12-5|NA|TRBJ1-5|few
CASGLVSATAPSNQPQHF
TGTGCTAGTGGTTTGGTATCGGCGACAGCTCCCAGCAATCAGCCCCAGCATTTT
>TRBV6-2/TRBV6-3|NA|TRBJ2-5|many
CASSYYVGRGEQETQYF
TGTGCCAGCAGTTACTACGTCGGCAGGGGCGAACAAGAGACCCAGTACTTC
>TRBV29-1|NA|TRBJ1-4|many
CSVSTGVPREKLFF
TGCAGCGTATCAACGGGGGTTCCTAGGGAAAAACTGTTTTTT
>TRBV24-1|NA|TRBJ2-7|many
CATSLGPGEQYF
TGTGCCACGAGCTTGGGACCGGGGGAGCAGTACTTC
>TRBV27|NA|TRBJ2-7|many
CASSLKASYEQYF
TGTGCCAGCAGTTTAAAAGCATCCTACGAGCAGTACTTC
>TRBV3-1|TRBD1|TRBJ2-7|many
CASSQEDRELVKQYF
TGTGCCAGCAGCCAAGAGGACAGGGAACTTGTAAAGCAGTACTTC
>TRBV19|NA|TRBJ2-1|many
CASKSDVPEQFF
TGTGCCAGTAAGTCAGACGTCCCTGAGCAGTTCTTC
>TRBV7-2|NA|TRBJ2-7|many
CASSLVASASSYEQYF
TGTGCCAGCAGCTTAGTCGCTAGCGCGAGCTCCTACGAGCAGTACTTC
>TRBV10-2|NA|TRBJ1-1|NA
CASKRERGNTEAFF
TGCGCCAGCAAGCGTGAGCGGGGAAACACTGAAGCTTTCTTT
>TRBV4-2|NA|TRBJ1-1|NA
CASCQKRRTNTEAFF
TGTGCCAGCTGCCAGAAACGACGGACGAACACTGAAGCTTTCTTT
>TRBV5-1|TRBD2|TRBJ2-3|many
CASSGLAGVTDTQYF
TGCGCCAGCAGTGGACTAGCGGGAGTGACAGATACGCAGTATTTT
>TRBV27|TRBD2|TRBJ2-1|many
CASSLRTSSPNEQFF
TGTGCCAGCAGTCTGAGGACTAGCAGTCCAAATGAGCAGTTCTTC
>TRBV7-2|TRBD1|TRBJ1-1|many
CASSQGQLRNTEAFF
TGTGCCAGCAGCCAGGGACAGCTCCGCAACACTGAAGCTTTCTTT
>TRBV7-8|NA|TRBJ1-1|many
CASNHNSVNTEAFF
TGTGCCAGCAACCATAACTCAGTGAACACTGAAGCTTTCTTT
>TRBV20-1|NA|TRBJ1-1|many
CSALGGNTEAFF
TGCAGTGCTTTAGGAGGGAACACTGAAGCTTTCTTT
>TRBV11-3|NA|TRBJ1-1|many
CASSLRTANTEAFF
TGTGCCAGCAGCCTCCGGACAGCAAACACTGAAGCTTTCTTT
>TRBV18|NA|TRBJ2-7|many
CASSPGTGGYEQYF
TGTGCCAGCTCCCCCGGGACGGGCGGCTACGAGCAGTACTTC
>TRBV19|TRBD1|TRBJ2-7|many
CASRQGKNEQYF
TGTGCCAGCCGACAGGGAAAGAACGAGCAGTACTTC
>TRBV30|NA|TRBJ2-2|few
CAYAPGGRRTGELFF
TGTGCCTATGCCCCCGGAGGGCGGCGCACCGGGGAGCTGTTTTTT
>TRBV7-3|TRBD1|TRBJ2-2|NA
CAGSLSSFGTESSGELFF
TGTGCCGGCAGCTTATCCTCCTTTGGGACAGAAAGTAGCGGGGAGCTGTTTTTT
>TRBV9|TRBD1|TRBJ1-1|many
CASSGTGLERAEAFF
TGTGCCAGCAGCGGGACAGGGTTGGAGAGGGCTGAAGCTTTCTTT
>TRBV7-9|TRBD1|TRBJ2-7|few
CASSLVGGLYEQYF
TGTGCCAGCAGCTTAGTAGGGGGCCTCTACGAGCAGTACTTC
>TRBV7-2|TRBD2|TRBJ2-5|many
CASSLAPSGKSQYF
TGTGCCAGCAGCTTAGCTCCTAGCGGGAAGTCCCAGTACTTC
>TRBV20-1|NA|TRBJ2-5|many
CSARGWPGASQETQYF
TGCAGTGCTAGAGGTTGGCCGGGGGCGTCCCAAGAGACCCAGTACTTC
>TRBV7-9|NA|TRBJ1-1|NA
CASSEPREMNTEAFF
TGTGCCAGCAGCGAACCCAGGGAAATGAACACTGAAGCTTTCTTT
>TRBV2|NA|TRBJ2-5|few
CASRALVETQYF
TGTGCCAGCCGGGCCTTGGTGGAGACCCAGTACTTC
>TRBV6-2/TRBV6-3|TRBD1|TRBJ2-7|NA
CASSYSNRGRSYEQYF
TGTGCCAGCAGTTATTCGAACAGGGGCCGCTCCTACGAGCAGTACTTC
>TRBV27|NA|TRBJ1-1|few
CASRLQGNTEAFF
TGTGCCAGCAGACTACAGGGGAACACTGAAGCTTTCTTT
>TRBV11-2|NA|TRBJ2-5|many
CASSLTGRGETQYF
TGTGCCAGCAGCCTTACAGGGAGAGGAGAGACCCAGTACTTC
>TRBV5-1|TRBD2|TRBJ2-1|NA
CASSLALLAGGYNEQFF
TGCGCCAGCAGCTTGGCTCTTCTAGCGGGAGGATACAATGAGCAGTTCTTC
>TRBV27|NA|TRBJ2-2|few
CASSLSPPGWNTGELFF
TGTGCCAGCAGTTTATCGCCCCCAGGATGGAACACCGGGGAGCTGTTTTTT
>TRBV7-2|TRBD2|TRBJ2-7|many
CASSLAGTSNEQYF
TGTGCCAGCAGCTTGGCCGGGACTAGCAACGAGCAGTACTTC
>TRBV7-2|TRBD2|TRBJ2-7|many
CASSWRVSSGVSSYEQYF
TGTGCCAGCAGCTGGCGGGTCTCTAGCGGGGTCAGCTCCTACGAGCAGTACTTC
>TRBV7-9|NA|TRBJ2-1|many
CASSSGPPSYNEQFF
TGTGCCAGCAGCTCGGGACCGCCCTCCTACAATGAGCAGTTCTTC
>TRBV15|TRBD2|TRBJ2-1|many
CATSNSGRGNEQFF
TGTGCCACCAGCAATAGCGGGAGGGGCAATGAGCAGTTCTTC
>TRBV11-3|NA|TRBJ2-2|many
CASSPPMGAANTGELFF
TGTGCCAGCAGCCCGCCAATGGGTGCAGCGAACACCGGGGAGCTGTTTTTT
>TRBV19|TRBD2|TRBJ2-7|NA
CASSHSPGLADPSYEQYF
TGTGCCAGTAGCCATTCCCCGGGACTAGCGGACCCCTCCTACGAGCAGTACTTC
>TRBV7-9|NA|TRBJ2-7|many
CASSLGYYEQYF
TGTGCCAGTAGCTTGGGATACTACGAGCAGTACTTC
>TRBV20-1|NA|TRBJ2-1|many
CSARVPNNEQFF
TGCAGTGCTAGAGTTCCAAACAATGAGCAGTTCTTC
>TRBV7-3|NA|TRBJ2-3|few
CASSRVGVTDTQYF
TGTGCCAGCAGCCGGGTCGGGGTGACAGATACGCAGTATTTT
>TRBV6-2/TRBV6-3|NA|TRBJ2-1|many
CASSTREPRYNEQFF
TGTGCCAGCAGTACACGGGAGCCCCGGTACAATGAGCAGTTCTTC
>TRBV7-9|TRBD2|TRBJ2-5|NA
CASSLASSGSFLETQYF
TGTGCCAGCAGCTTAGCGTCTAGCGGGAGTTTCCTAGAGACCCAGTACTTC
>TRBV2|NA|TRBJ2-5|few
CASPSVSPGPQYF
TGTGCCAGCCCCTCAGTGTCCCCTGGTCCCCAGTACTTC
>TRBV12-3/TRBV12-4|NA|TRBJ2-7|many
CASSLGAAREQYF
TGTGCCAGCAGTTTAGGAGCCGCCCGGGAGCAGTACTTC
>TRBV19|NA|TRBJ2-3|many
CASSSRGSRATQYF
TGTGCCAGTAGTTCTCGAGGCTCAAGGGCGACGCAGTATTTT
>TRBV6-6|NA|TRBJ2-1|few
CASSTRSEQFF
TGTGCCAGCAGTACTAGGAGTGAGCAGTTCTTC
>TRBV3-1|NA|TRBJ2-1|many
CASSQGPAYNEQFF
TGTGCCAGCAGCCAAGGACCGGCCTACAATGAGCAGTTCTTC
>TRBV7-2|NA|TRBJ2-3|many
CASSLGAFSTDTQYF
TGTGCCAGCAGCTTAGGAGCGTTTAGCACAGATACGCAGTATTTT
>TRBV3-1|NA|TRBJ2-5|few
CASSQGVVAYETQYF
TGTGCCAGCAGCCAAGGGGTAGTAGCTTATGAGACCCAGTACTTC